Each of the 5 T cell receptor beta chains below was sequenced from the same sample in a study of T-cell reconstitution after alpha-beta-depleted transplantation in children. Unique molecular identifiers were incorporated during preparation of the TCRbeta library. In TCRdb, the PCR reads were re-called with MiXCR into one record per CDR3 protein. The sample carries roughly 570,000 distinct CDR3 sequences, 20% to 30% recorded once. Sequenced here: PBMCs, sampled before TCRalphabeta/CD19-depleted stem cell transplant. The receptors were sampled from a boy younger than two with Wiskott-Aldrich syndrome, due to receive a stem cell transplant.

A few counts support this clonotype. This chain joins TRBV25-1 and TRBJ2-2; TRBD1 might be the D (5 bases). CDR3 length: 21 amino acids. Trimming left V 1 base short and J 4 bases short, with 28 bases between. CDR1 is MGHDK and CDR2 is SYGVNS in the germline V gene. Here the CDR3 reads CASSEFDFGRVSFHRTGELFF. The CDR3 DNA sequence: TGTGCCAGCAGTGAATTCGACTTCGGCAGGGTGAGCTTTCACCGCACCGGGGAGCTGTTTTTT.

This clonotype came up a few times. The chain combines TRBV5-1 with TRBJ2-1, with D possibly TRBD2 on 7 matching bases. CDR3 length: 16 amino acids. Germline V gene lookup returns CDR1 SGHRS and CDR2 YFSETQ. V was pared by 6 bases and J by 5 bases, with 21 bases between. DNA of the CDR3: TGCGCCAGCACCCCGAGGGTCGGAGGGGGGGACAATGAGCAGTTCTTC. Translating it yields CASTPRVGGGDNEQFF.

V and J are TRBV3-1 and TRBJ1-2, with no clear D. The CDR3 sequence is 15 residues long. V was pared by 1 base and J by 5 bases, with 14 bases between. Germline V gene data show CDR1 as LGHDT and CDR2 as YNNKEL (reference sequence). The CDR3 region has the DNA TGTGCCAGCAGCCAAGCCGCGGGAGTATTGTATGGCTACACCTTC. This codes for CASSQAAGVLYGYTF.

The chain employs TRBV5-1 and TRBJ1-2, with D hard to call. The germline V gene has CDR1 SGHRS and CDR2 YFSETQ. The CDR3 is made up of 12 amino acids. V was shortened by 4 bases and J by 2 bases, with 6 bases between the two germline ends. The CDR3 is CASSPLNYGYTF. CDR3 sequence (DNA): TGCGCCAGCAGCCCGCTCAACTATGGCTACACCTTC.

CDR3 in amino acids: CSVEMGGRAFF. In DNA, the CDR3 is TGCAGCGTTGAAATGGGGGGAAGGGCGTTCTTC. The chain recombines TRBV29-1 with TRBJ2-1; tentatively, D is TRBD2 (6 bases). V lost 2 bases to trimming and J lost 15 bases, with 14 bases between them. The V gene's germline CDR1 is SQVTM and CDR2 ANQGSEA. The CDR3 has 11 residues.